This TCR beta chain was identified in a study of cytomegalovirus exposure and HLA in healthy donors. General study results and limits: Only CMV serostatus was available as immune exposure information. Later, an analysis showed that TCR beta chains associated with HLA were more clonally expanded than others that were equally common. Later, TCR association rates were found to vary by HLA locus, highest for DRB1 and lowest for HLA-C.

PCR involved 60 Vbeta and 13 Jbeta primers. Assay: immunoSEQ multiplex PCR; the TCRdb copy retains only in-frame clones and omits some. Of around 72,000 clones listed, around three quarters are singletons. V was cut by 5 bases and J by 3 bases, with 8 bases left in between. CDR3 length: 13 amino acids. Germline CDR1 and CDR2: SGHVS and FQNEAQ. Regarding this clone: The antigen is unknown.

The clonotype comes from a man aged 45-60 years in good health and CMV-seronegative. Sequenced: PBMCs. The chain is built from TRBV7-8 and TRBJ2-1; D uncertain. Here the CDR3 DNA reads TGTGCCAGCAGCGTCGTCCTCTACAATGAGCAGTTCTTC. Amino acids: CASSVVLYNEQFF.